This T cell receptor beta chain stems from a study of blood T cell repertoires in COVID-19. Study summary: Sources were T cells, B-cell-depleted T cells, or PBMCs; the material itself was cDNA or gDNA.

Under the authors' procedure: Amplification with reference gene primers provided the estimates of nucleated cell counts. The method was immunoSEQ multiplex PCR; TCRdb's version includes in-frame clones alone and lacks a portion of them. That table gives V, J and clone size, and the DNA gave D and trimming. The sample has 80,000 or so clones, less than 90% seen once; the top ten hold 7% to 10%. Looked up from germline, CDR1 is MGHRA and CDR2 is YSYEKL. The germline V and J ends were trimmed by 0 bases and 0 bases, with 5 bases remaining between them. The CDR3 is 15 residues long. This chain uses TRBV4-1 with TRBJ1-4; D not certain. The sequenced sample consisted of peripheral blood. This clonotype originated in a human donor in a cohort sampled during active COVID-19. DNA for the CDR3: TGCGCCAGCAGCCAAGATCCTTCAACTAATGAAAAACTGTTTTTT. As protein: CASSQDPSTNEKLFF.